These 2 T cell receptor beta chains originate from one sample sequenced in a study of metastatic and nonmetastatic thyroid tumors. Via MiXCR, TCRdb re-called the PCR reads. Of about 32,000 clones listed, about 30% are singletons. All patients were treatment-naive before thyroid surgery. What was sequenced was tumor tissue. The receptor source for this set is a female donor with papillary thyroid cancer or a benign thyroid nodule (not recorded which). Some clones in this sample may be carry-over from other donors' samples.

This clone came up a few times. The junction differs from germline at one of its ends, possibly a read error. The gene calls are TRBV6-2 or TRBV6-3 and TRBJ2-3; D uncertain. This CDR3 has 11 amino acids. Germline loops: CDR1 MNHEY, CDR2 SVGEGT. As DNA, the CDR3 is TGTGCCAGCAGTTACGCGACGATAGCTCATTTT. Protein product: CASSYATIAHF.

The chain links TRBV11-2 to TRBJ2-3; 7 bases align to TRBD2. The germline V gene encodes CDR1 SGHAT and CDR2 FQNNGV. The CDR3 sequence is 16 residues long. V lost 5 bases and J lost 1; bases outside the gene matches: 9. The CDR3 DNA sequence: TGTGCCAGCAGCCTGGGAGGACGGGGGGGCACAGATACGCAGTATTTT. Translating it yields CASSLGGRGGTDTQYF. The full variable domain, with the rest looked up from reference TRBV11-2 and TRBJ2-3, is EAGVAQSPRYKIIEKRQSVAFWCNPISGHATLYWYQQILGQGPKLLIQFQNNGVVDDSQLPKDRFSAERLKGVDSTLKIQPAKLEDSAVYLCASSLGGRGGTDTQYFGPGTRLTVL.